This T cell receptor beta chain was identified during a study of T cell responses to AZD1222 COVID-19 vaccine. Points on this clone: Antigen: not known.

Study-wide findings and caveats: An increase in Spike-specific TCR breadth and depth was observed after two AZD1222 doses. Baseline seropositivity occurred in only a handful of AZD1222 recipients.

Clones were read by immunoSEQ multiplex PCR, and TCRdb kept only the in-frame ones, dropping some. The sample includes roughly 34,000 clones, approximately 91% of them seen just once. The germline V and J ends were trimmed by 1 base and 6 bases, with 9 bases remaining between them. The germline gives CDR1 SGHTA, CDR2 FQGTGA. The CDR3 is made up of 14 amino acids. The V call is TRBV7-3, the J call TRBJ1-4; D perhaps matches TRBD1 (5 bases). The sequenced sample was peripheral blood, obtained on day 0 of AZD1222 vaccination. This TCR derives from an adult in good health. Here the CDR3 DNA reads TGTGCCAGCAGCTTAAAGGCGGGGGATGAAAAACTGTTTTTT. Protein product: CASSLKAGDEKLFF.